This is a list of T cell receptor beta chains from one sample in a study of tumor and adjacent non-tumor tissue in lung cancer. TCRdb reprocessed the multiplex PCR reads with MiXCR, giving one entry per CDR3 protein. The sample consists of about 110,000 distinct CDR3 sequences, around 57% of them appearing once. Source material: distant non-tumor lung tissue. These receptors all stem from a man aged 55 to 70 with non-small cell lung cancer. The CDR3 runs from the conserved cysteine through the conserved F or W. Fields, in order: clone size, CDR3 length, D gene, V gene, J gene, CDR3 DNA, CDR3 protein. A D gene is named only where the DNA matches it firmly. Clone size is shown for a subset of rows, as once, few, many or a class of expanded clone.

clone size: NA; CDR3 length: 14; D gene: TRBD1; V gene: TRBV11-2; J gene: TRBJ2-2; CDR3 DNA: TGCGCCAGCATCTTGGGACAGAACATCGGGGAGCTGTTTTTT; CDR3 protein: CASILGQNIGELFF
clone size: NA; CDR3 length: 12; D gene: NA; V gene: TRBV11-2; J gene: TRBJ2-7; CDR3 DNA: TGTGCCAGCGGTACCACTTTCTACGAGCAGTACTTC; CDR3 protein: CASGTTFYEQYF
clone size: NA; CDR3 length: 16; D gene: NA; V gene: TRBV20-1; J gene: TRBJ2-1; CDR3 DNA: TGCAGTGCTCCCCCATGCCAGGTATCGGCTTACAATGAGCAGTTCTTC; CDR3 protein: CSAPPCQVSAYNEQFF
clone size: NA; CDR3 length: 15; D gene: NA; V gene: TRBV4-2; J gene: TRBJ2-1; CDR3 DNA: TGTGTCAGGAGCCTCCGGGGGACAGACGACAATGAGCAGTTCTTC; CDR3 protein: CVRSLRGTDDNEQFF
clone size: NA; CDR3 length: 18; D gene: NA; V gene: TRBV4-1; J gene: TRBJ2-5; CDR3 DNA: TGCGCCAACAGCCAAGAAAATGCATGGGCGGGACCTCAAGAGACCCAGTACTTC; CDR3 protein: CANSQENAWAGPQETQYF
clone size: NA; CDR3 length: 15; D gene: NA; V gene: TRBV29-1; J gene: TRBJ2-2; CDR3 DNA: TGCAGCGTTGACCTAGTGGGGGGGCCCAGCGGGGAGCTGTTTTTT; CDR3 protein: CSVDLVGGPSGELFF
clone size: NA; CDR3 length: 19; D gene: TRBD2; V gene: TRBV4-2; J gene: TRBJ2-1; CDR3 DNA: TGTGCCAGCAGCCAAGACCCCTTACTCACGACTAGCGGGGTGGATGAGCAGTTCTTC; CDR3 protein: CASSQDPLLTTSGVDEQFF
clone size: NA; CDR3 length: 15; D gene: NA; V gene: TRBV9; J gene: TRBJ2-2; CDR3 DNA: TGTGCCAGCAGCGACGGGCTAGGGAACACCGGGGAGCTGTTTTTT; CDR3 protein: CASSDGLGNTGELFF
clone size: NA; CDR3 length: 19; D gene: TRBD2; V gene: TRBV4-2; J gene: TRBJ2-4; CDR3 DNA: TGTGCCGGCAGCCAAGCGCAGGCTAGCGGATCGTTAACCAAAAACATTCAGTATTTC; CDR3 protein: CAGSQAQASGSLTKNIQYF
clone size: NA; CDR3 length: 12; D gene: NA; V gene: TRBV7-2; J gene: TRBJ1-6; CDR3 DNA: TGTGCCAGCAGCACTTTGGTTTCACCCCTCCACTTT; CDR3 protein: CASSTLVSPLHF
clone size: many; CDR3 length: 15; D gene: TRBD1; V gene: TRBV13; J gene: TRBJ2-6; CDR3 DNA: TGTGCCAGCAGCTACACAGGGGTCGGGGCCAACGTCCTGACTTTC; CDR3 protein: CASSYTGVGANVLTF
clone size: NA; CDR3 length: 14; D gene: NA; V gene: TRBV6-5; J gene: TRBJ2-7; CDR3 DNA: TGTGCCAGCACGTACGGGATAGCCCCCTACGAGCAGTACTTC; CDR3 protein: CASTYGIAPYEQYF
clone size: many; CDR3 length: 16; D gene: TRBD1; V gene: TRBV28; J gene: TRBJ2-5; CDR3 DNA: TGTGCCAGCAGCTCTTCCGGGACAGGGGGCTCGGTTCAACCGTACTTC; CDR3 protein: CASSSSGTGGSVQPYF
clone size: NA; CDR3 length: 15; D gene: NA; V gene: TRBV12-3/TRBV12-4; J gene: TRBJ1-4; CDR3 DNA: TGCGCCAGCGGTCCGGGCGGCGCAGGGCGGGGAAAACTGTTTTTT; CDR3 protein: CASGPGGAGRGKLFF
clone size: NA; CDR3 length: 13; D gene: NA; V gene: TRBV12-3/TRBV12-4; J gene: TRBJ2-2; CDR3 DNA: TGTGCCAGCAGTTTGTGGCGACGCGGTGAGCTGATTTTT; CDR3 protein: CASSLWRRGELIF
clone size: NA; CDR3 length: 15; D gene: NA; V gene: TRBV10-3; J gene: TRBJ1-6; CDR3 DNA: TGTGCCGTCAGTGATCTGGGCCCCATCAATTCACCCCTCCAGTTT; CDR3 protein: CAVSDLGPINSPLQF
clone size: NA; CDR3 length: 15; D gene: NA; V gene: TRBV28; J gene: TRBJ2-1; CDR3 DNA: TGTGCCAGCAACACCGGAGGGGGGATCCTCGGTGAGCAGTTCTTC; CDR3 protein: CASNTGGGILGEQFF
clone size: NA; CDR3 length: 16; D gene: TRBD1; V gene: TRBV9; J gene: TRBJ1-2; CDR3 DNA: TGTGCCAGCAGCGTTTTCGACAGGGTGGGAAACTATGGCTACACCTTC; CDR3 protein: CASSVFDRVGNYGYTF
clone size: NA; CDR3 length: 12; D gene: NA; V gene: TRBV19; J gene: TRBJ2-2; CDR3 DNA: TGTGCCAGTAGTCCTCGCTACGGGGAGCTGTTTTTT; CDR3 protein: CASSPRYGELFF
clone size: NA; CDR3 length: 14; D gene: NA; V gene: TRBV18; J gene: TRBJ1-1; CDR3 DNA: TGTGCCAGCTCAGGTCAGATCATGAACACTGAAGCTTTCTTT; CDR3 protein: CASSGQIMNTEAFF
clone size: NA; CDR3 length: 15; D gene: NA; V gene: TRBV29-1; J gene: TRBJ2-7; CDR3 DNA: TGCAGCGCTGGTGACCGTAGCGACATCTCCTACGAGCAGTACTTC; CDR3 protein: CSAGDRSDISYEQYF
clone size: NA; CDR3 length: 14; D gene: TRBD2; V gene: TRBV5-4; J gene: TRBJ2-7; CDR3 DNA: TGTGCCAGCGGCCCCACGGCGGGAGGTCACGAGCAGTACTTC; CDR3 protein: CASGPTAGGHEQYF
clone size: NA; CDR3 length: 15; D gene: NA; V gene: TRBV5-4; J gene: TRBJ2-7; CDR3 DNA: TGTGCCATCAGCACCCTAGACAGGAGTTCCTACGAGCAGTACTTC; CDR3 protein: CAISTLDRSSYEQYF
clone size: many; CDR3 length: 15; D gene: NA; V gene: TRBV11-3; J gene: TRBJ2-7; CDR3 DNA: TGTGCCAGCATCCATAGCGGGACAGGCAACGACGAGCAGTACTTC; CDR3 protein: CASIHSGTGNDEQYF
clone size: NA; CDR3 length: 15; D gene: NA; V gene: TRBV5-5; J gene: TRBJ1-6; CDR3 DNA: TGTGCCAGCGGCTACGGGACGAGCTTTATGACACCCCTCCACTTT; CDR3 protein: CASGYGTSFMTPLHF
clone size: NA; CDR3 length: 18; D gene: NA; V gene: TRBV5-6; J gene: TRBJ2-5; CDR3 DNA: TGTGCCAGCAGCCGAATGGGAGGCCACGAGTCGGTCCAAGAGACCCAGTACTTC; CDR3 protein: CASSRMGGHESVQETQYF
clone size: many; CDR3 length: 11; D gene: NA; V gene: TRBV10-3; J gene: TRBJ2-7; CDR3 DNA: TGTGCCATCAGTGCTTCCCACGAGCAGTACTTC; CDR3 protein: CAISASHEQYF
clone size: NA; CDR3 length: 15; D gene: NA; V gene: TRBV11-1; J gene: TRBJ1-2; CDR3 DNA: TGTACCAGCAGCCAAGGGGACAAGAATAACTATGGCTACACATTC; CDR3 protein: CTSSQGDKNNYGYTF
clone size: many; CDR3 length: 16; D gene: NA; V gene: TRBV28; J gene: TRBJ2-1; CDR3 DNA: TGTGCCAGCAGCTCGACCTACCGAGGTAAAGACAATGAGCAGTTCTTC; CDR3 protein: CASSSTYRGKDNEQFF
clone size: NA; CDR3 length: 14; D gene: TRBD1; V gene: TRBV11-2; J gene: TRBJ1-1; CDR3 DNA: TGTGCCAGCAGCTTGACAGGGGGAGGCACTGAAGCTTTCTTT; CDR3 protein: CASSLTGGGTEAFF
clone size: many; CDR3 length: 12; D gene: NA; V gene: TRBV7-6; J gene: TRBJ2-3; CDR3 DNA: TGTGCCAGCAGCTTAGGCACAGATACGCAGTATTTT; CDR3 protein: CASSLGTDTQYF
clone size: many; CDR3 length: 14; D gene: NA; V gene: TRBV4-1; J gene: TRBJ1-2; CDR3 DNA: TGCGCCAGCAGCCAAGTTAACAGGAACTATGGCTACACCTTC; CDR3 protein: CASSQVNRNYGYTF
clone size: NA; CDR3 length: 13; D gene: TRBD2; V gene: TRBV6-5; J gene: TRBJ2-3; CDR3 DNA: TGTGCCACTCGGGACTACTTCGCAGATACGCAGTATTTT; CDR3 protein: CATRDYFADTQYF
clone size: NA; CDR3 length: 14; D gene: NA; V gene: TRBV20-1; J gene: TRBJ1-1; CDR3 DNA: TGCAGTGCTAGAGGATGGGGAAAGTGCACTGAAGCTTTCTTT; CDR3 protein: CSARGWGKCTEAFF
clone size: NA; CDR3 length: 16; D gene: NA; V gene: TRBV4-1; J gene: TRBJ2-2; CDR3 DNA: TGCGCCAGCAGCCAGGAGTTATTGAGGAACACCGGGGGGCTGTTTTTT; CDR3 protein: CASSQELLRNTGGLFF
clone size: many; CDR3 length: 12; D gene: TRBD1; V gene: TRBV12-3/TRBV12-4; J gene: TRBJ1-2; CDR3 DNA: TGTGCCAGCAGGGACAGGGCGTATGGCTACACCTTC; CDR3 protein: CASRDRAYGYTF
clone size: NA; CDR3 length: 14; D gene: TRBD2; V gene: TRBV24-1; J gene: TRBJ2-2; CDR3 DNA: TGTGCCACTCGGACTAGCGGGAACATCGGGGAGCAGTTTTTT; CDR3 protein: CATRTSGNIGEQFF
clone size: NA; CDR3 length: 15; D gene: TRBD2; V gene: TRBV12-3/TRBV12-4; J gene: TRBJ2-4; CDR3 DNA: TGTGCCAGCAGTCGGAAAGTCAGCGGGAGTAACATTCAGTACTTC; CDR3 protein: CASSRKVSGSNIQYF
clone size: few; CDR3 length: 17; D gene: NA; V gene: TRBV20-1; J gene: TRBJ2-7; CDR3 DNA: TGCAGTGCTAGGGGGGACTCAGGACATACGGGTTCGGGGGAGCAGTACTTC; CDR3 protein: CSARGDSGHTGSGEQYF
clone size: many; CDR3 length: 13; D gene: TRBD2; V gene: TRBV29-1; J gene: TRBJ2-1; CDR3 DNA: TGCAGCGTTTTACTAGCGGCCTACAATGAGCAGTTCTTC; CDR3 protein: CSVLLAAYNEQFF
clone size: NA; CDR3 length: 15; D gene: TRBD1; V gene: TRBV28; J gene: TRBJ1-1; CDR3 DNA: TGTGCCAGCAGTTCACCGGGACAGCCTAACACTGAAGCTTTCTTT; CDR3 protein: CASSSPGQPNTEAFF
clone size: few; CDR3 length: 13; D gene: NA; V gene: TRBV2; J gene: TRBJ1-2; CDR3 DNA: TGTGCCAGCAGTGAAAAGGGGTATTTTGGCTACACCTTC; CDR3 protein: CASSEKGYFGYTF
clone size: NA; CDR3 length: 16; D gene: NA; V gene: TRBV28; J gene: TRBJ2-7; CDR3 DNA: TGTGCCAGCAGAACCCGGGGCCCCGGGGGATCCTACGAGCAGTACTTC; CDR3 protein: CASRTRGPGGSYEQYF
clone size: NA; CDR3 length: 15; D gene: NA; V gene: TRBV11-2; J gene: TRBJ2-1; CDR3 DNA: TGTGCCAGCAGCCCCCAGGGGTCCTTCGTCAATGAGCAGTTCTTC; CDR3 protein: CASSPQGSFVNEQFF
clone size: many; CDR3 length: 14; D gene: NA; V gene: TRBV7-9; J gene: TRBJ1-2; CDR3 DNA: TGTGCCAGCAGCTTAGATGGGGGGAACTATGGCTACACCTTC; CDR3 protein: CASSLDGGNYGYTF
clone size: NA; CDR3 length: 17; D gene: TRBD1; V gene: TRBV20-1; J gene: TRBJ2-5; CDR3 DNA: TGCAGTGCTAGAGATCTAAGTTCCGGGACAGTGGAAGAGACCCAGTACTTC; CDR3 protein: CSARDLSSGTVEETQYF
clone size: NA; CDR3 length: 13; D gene: NA; V gene: TRBV11-1; J gene: TRBJ2-1; CDR3 DNA: TGTGCCAGCAGCTTAGTGGGGGCTCATGTGCAGTTCTTC; CDR3 protein: CASSLVGAHVQFF
clone size: many; CDR3 length: 16; D gene: NA; V gene: TRBV5-4; J gene: TRBJ1-4; CDR3 DNA: TGTGCCAGCAGCTTGGGCGGGCAGGGGTCTAATGAAAAACTGTTTTTT; CDR3 protein: CASSLGGQGSNEKLFF
clone size: many; CDR3 length: 13; D gene: NA; V gene: TRBV6-6; J gene: TRBJ1-5; CDR3 DNA: TGTGCCACCCTGGGGCAAATCAATCAGCCCCAGCATTTT; CDR3 protein: CATLGQINQPQHF
clone size: many; CDR3 length: 15; D gene: TRBD1; V gene: TRBV14; J gene: TRBJ1-1; CDR3 DNA: TGTGCCAGCAGCCAATTCTCAGACAGGGGCACTGAAGCTTTCTTT; CDR3 protein: CASSQFSDRGTEAFF
clone size: many; CDR3 length: 15; D gene: NA; V gene: TRBV5-5; J gene: TRBJ2-3; CDR3 DNA: TGTGCCAGCAGCCGCGTCACACATAGCACAGATACGCAGTATTTT; CDR3 protein: CASSRVTHSTDTQYF
clone size: NA; CDR3 length: 15; D gene: NA; V gene: TRBV6-6; J gene: TRBJ2-5; CDR3 DNA: TGTACCAGCAGTCGAGTGGGAGAGACGGCAGAGACCCAGTACTTC; CDR3 protein: CTSSRVGETAETQYF
clone size: NA; CDR3 length: 11; D gene: NA; V gene: TRBV29-1; J gene: TRBJ2-1; CDR3 DNA: TGCAGCGTTCGTGGGGCCAGTGAGCAGTTCTTC; CDR3 protein: CSVRGASEQFF
clone size: few; CDR3 length: 15; D gene: NA; V gene: TRBV5-1; J gene: TRBJ2-2; CDR3 DNA: TGCGCCAGCAGCTTGCTGACGGGAAACAGCGGGGAGCTGTTTTTT; CDR3 protein: CASSLLTGNSGELFF
clone size: once; CDR3 length: 19; D gene: TRBD1; V gene: TRBV5-4; J gene: TRBJ1-1; CDR3 DNA: TGTGCCAGCAGCTCATACGTGGGACAGGGGAGGAGGATGGACACTGAAGCTTTCTTT; CDR3 protein: CASSSYVGQGRRMDTEAFF
clone size: many; CDR3 length: 14; D gene: NA; V gene: TRBV5-4; J gene: TRBJ1-1; CDR3 DNA: TGTGCCAGCAGCTTGGACCTGCTGGGCACTGAAGCTTTCTTT; CDR3 protein: CASSLDLLGTEAFF
clone size: many; CDR3 length: 17; D gene: TRBD1; V gene: TRBV5-6; J gene: TRBJ1-2; CDR3 DNA: TGTGCCAGCAACAGGTTTGTCCTAACAGGGGGCGCCGCTATCTACACCTTC; CDR3 protein: CASNRFVLTGGAAIYTF
clone size: many; CDR3 length: 16; D gene: TRBD2; V gene: TRBV20-1; J gene: TRBJ2-7; CDR3 DNA: TGCAGTGCTAGAGATTCGGGACTAGCATCGCCCTACGAGCAGTACTTC; CDR3 protein: CSARDSGLASPYEQYF
clone size: NA; CDR3 length: 14; D gene: NA; V gene: TRBV7-2; J gene: TRBJ2-1; CDR3 DNA: TGTGCCAGTAGCTTAGCAGCCGGGGCCAATGATCAGTTCTTC; CDR3 protein: CASSLAAGANDQFF
clone size: NA; CDR3 length: 14; D gene: NA; V gene: TRBV4-1; J gene: TRBJ2-1; CDR3 DNA: TGCGCCAGTAGCCACACGGGAACTAACGATGAGCTGTTCTTC; CDR3 protein: CASSHTGTNDELFF